The 9 T cell receptor beta chains below all came from one sample that was sequenced in a study of glioma-infiltrating T cells. Amplification of TCR alpha and beta CDR3 regions from RNA used iRepertoire nested multiplex PCR. TCRdb ran MiXCR on the multiplex PCR reads and lists one entry per CDR3 protein. The sample lists about 94,000 distinct CDR3 sequences; under 30% were seen once. The sequenced sample was glioma tissue, nonneoplastic brain tissue, or PBMCs (not recorded which). These receptors were taken from a human donor with low-grade glioma or glioblastoma, undergoing nonglioma brain surgery, or in good health (not recorded which).

The sample holds many counts of this clonotype. The chain recombines TRBV2 with TRBJ1-6, with a tentative D call TRBD1 (5 bases). Germline CDR1 is SNHLY and CDR2 is FYNNEI. This CDR3 comprises 13 residues. V lost 7 bases, J lost 6 bases, and 10 bases lay in between. CDR3 bases: TGTGCCAGCAATAACAGGTTTAATTCACCCCTCCACTTT. Protein product: CASNNRFNSPLHF. Based on the CDR3 plus reference TRBV2 and TRBJ1-6, the full variable domain is EPEVTQTPSHQVTQMGQEVILRCVPISNHLYFYWYRQILGQKVEFLVSFYNNEISEKSEIFDDQFSVERPDGSNFTLKIRSTKLEDSAMYFCASNNRFNSPLHFGNGTRLTVT.

This clonotype has ten or more counts. The chain links TRBV10-3 to TRBJ2-3; TRBD1 is a possible D gene (6 bases). Per germline, CDR1 ENHRY and CDR2 SYGVKD. The CDR3 covers 14 residues. Trimming took off 9 bases at V and 0 bases at J, with 13 bases between the two ends. DNA of the CDR3: TGTGCCATTTCGGCAGGGGATAGCACAGATACGCAGTATTTT. It specifies CAISAGDSTDTQYF.

The chain is built from TRBV7-9 and TRBJ2-1; TRBD1 aligns across 11 bases. The CDR3 is 17 amino acids. J was trimmed by 7 bases and V by 8 bases; bases with no gene match: 16. CDR1 and CDR2 from the germline V gene are SEHNR and FQNEAQ (reference sequence). This CDR3 reads CASGKNLPGQGGNEQFF. CDR3 nucleotide sequence: TGTGCCAGCGGCAAAAACCTACCGGGACAGGGGGGGAATGAGCAGTTCTTC. The full variable domain, completed using reference TRBV7-9 and TRBJ2-1, is DTGVSQNPRHKITKRGQNVTFRCDPISEHNRLYWYRQTLGQGPEFLTYFQNEAQLEKSRLLSDRFSAERPKGSFSTLEIQRTEQGDSAMYLCASGKNLPGQGGNEQFFGPGTRLTVL.

The chain is built from TRBV20-1 and TRBJ2-7; TRBD2 matches 8 bases. CDR3 size: 13 residues. CDR1 and CDR2 (germline): DFQATT, SNEGSKA (reference sequence). V was clipped by 8 bases and J by 0 bases; unmatched bases: 6. CDR3 region: CSLRLASSYEQYF. The CDR3 DNA is TGCAGTTTGCGACTAGCGAGCTCCTACGAGCAGTACTTC.

The table lists this clonotype with many counts. The rearrangement uses TRBV7-8 and TRBJ1-5, with D tentatively TRBD1 (6 bases). V was trimmed by 1 base and J by 2 bases, leaving 12 bases between them. CDR3 length equals 16 residues. Germline V gene lookup returns CDR1 SGHVS and CDR2 FQNEAQ. The chain's CDR3 is CASSLVGGGGNQPQHF. The CDR3 coding sequence is TGTGCCAGCAGCTTAGTAGGAGGGGGAGGCAATCAGCCCCAGCATTTT.

The sample holds many counts of this clonotype. This CDR3 reads CASSLETRGGADTQYF. In DNA form, the CDR3 reads TGTGCCAGCTCACTCGAGACTAGAGGAGGCGCAGATACGCAGTATTTT. The gene calls are TRBV18 and TRBJ2-3; a possible D gene is TRBD2 (6 bases). This CDR3 comprises 16 residues. V was shortened by 4 bases and J by 4 bases, with 18 bases between the two germline ends. The V gene's germline CDR1 is KGHSH and CDR2 LQKENI.

This clonotype has a handful of counts. V is TRBV15 and J is TRBJ2-1, with 9 bases aligning to TRBD2. CDR1 LNHNV and CDR2 YYDKDF come from the germline V gene (reference sequence). This CDR3 contains 17 residues. The junction had 9 bases not matched to a gene; V was cut back by 1 base and J by 5 bases. CDR3 in amino acids: CATSRGPLAGSHNEQFF. The CDR3 DNA is TGTGCCACCAGCAGAGGTCCCCTAGCGGGAAGCCACAATGAGCAGTTCTTC.

The rearrangement uses TRBV6-2 or TRBV6-3 and TRBJ2-3; 7 positions match TRBD1. There are 15 residues in the CDR3. CDR1 MNHEY and CDR2 SVGEGT come from the germline V gene. The ends lost 0 bases at V and 1 base at J; junction bases unmatched: 1. In nucleotides, the CDR3 is TGTGCCAGCAGTTACTCCGGGACAGGCACAGATACGCAGTATTTT. Translated, it gives CASSYSGTGTDTQYF.

This clonotype occurred many times. The chain has TRBV2 and TRBJ1-1; D is ambiguous. Germline loops: CDR1 SNHLY, CDR2 FYNNEI. This CDR3 has 15 residues. V was pared by 7 bases and J by 4 bases, with 19 bases between. Written as DNA, the CDR3 is TGTGCCAGCAATAGGAATCCCCGAGGCATCACTGAAGCTTTCTTT. It encodes CASNRNPRGITEAFF. Drawing the rest from reference TRBV2 and TRBJ1-1, the complete variable domain is EPEVTQTPSHQVTQMGQEVILRCVPISNHLYFYWYRQILGQKVEFLVSFYNNEISEKSEIFDDQFSVERPDGSNFTLKIRSTKLEDSAMYFCASNRNPRGITEAFFGQGTRLTVV.